This T cell receptor (beta chain) was recovered during a study of T-cell reconstitution after alpha-beta-depleted transplantation in children. V trimming: 8 bases; J trimming: 3 bases; junction bases outside the gene matches: 10. This CDR3 region has 14 residues. The germline CDR1 and CDR2 sequences are DFQATT and SNEGSKA (reference sequence). Researchers prepared the TCRbeta library using unique molecular identifiers, the study reports. TCRdb re-derived calls from the PCR reads in MiXCR, one entry per CDR3 protein. The sample lists some 500,000 distinct CDR3 sequences; 18% were seen once. The material was PBMCs from the stem cell graft donor, obtained from the stem cell graft. The source is a human donor who donated a stem cell graft to a child with acute lymphoblastic leukemia. This chain connects TRBV20-1 to TRBJ2-3; 8 bases align to TRBD2. This CDR3 is CSYKPGLETDTQYF. The CDR3 nucleotides read TGCAGTTACAAACCGGGACTAGAGACAGATACGCAGTATTTT.